Listed here are 8 T cell receptor beta chains from one sample, sequenced in a study of regulatory T cells in long-lasting Graves disease. Time point here: newly diagnosed GD, antithyroid drugs for less than 3 months. RNA from PBMCs was the source of the TCR library. In building TCR beta libraries, iRepertoire HTBI primers were used together with Arm-PCR of CDR3 regions. TCRdb called the multiplex PCR reads again in MiXCR, with one record for every CDR3 protein. This table has about 610,000 distinct CDR3 sequences, 16% appearing once. The same data also contributed to another study, on T cells in Graves' hyperthyroidism and ophthalmopathy.

Sample: peripheral blood mononuclear cells (PBMCs), taken at new diagnosis, from a patient treated with antithyroid drugs. All receptors derive from a man between 18 and 35 years old with Graves disease.

J is TRBJ2-7 and V is TRBV4-2; D possibly matches TRBD1 or TRBD2 (5 bases each). Germline CDR1 LGHNA, CDR2 YNFKEQ. The V end lost 0 bases, the J end lost 2 bases, and 14 bases lay between the germline ends. This CDR3 spans 16 amino acids. Written as DNA, the CDR3 is TGTGCCAGCAGCCAAGAAAGCTGGGGGAACCCCTACGAGCAGTACTTC. Protein: CASSQESWGNPYEQYF.

The V and J genes are TRBV9 and TRBJ2-1, with 10 bases fitting TRBD2. Germline lookup yields CDR1 SGDLS and CDR2 YYNGEE. This CDR3 has 16 amino acids. The V and J ends lost 3 bases and 4 bases, in that order; junction bases with no gene match: 7. The CDR3 here is CASSETGTSAYNEQFF. CDR3 in DNA: TGTGCCAGCAGCGAAACCGGGACTAGCGCATACAATGAGCAGTTCTTC.

This clonotype has ten or more counts. This sequence joins TRBV5-1 and TRBJ1-1, with 7 positions matching TRBD1. Per germline, CDR1 SGHRS and CDR2 YFSETQ. The CDR3 is 14 amino acids. V was clipped by 2 bases and J by 4 bases; unmatched bases: 5. The CDR3 DNA reads as TGCGCCAGCAGCTTAGCAGGGGGTCGCACTGAAGCTTTCTTT. It yields the protein CASSLAGGRTEAFF.

This clonotype has ten or more counts. V is TRBV7-8 and J is TRBJ2-5, with TRBD2 as a possible D gene (6 bases). The germline V gene encodes CDR1 SGHVS and CDR2 FQNEAQ. This CDR3 region has 13 residues. The germline V and J ends were trimmed by 3 bases and 5 bases, with 10 bases remaining between them. CDR3: CASSFPGDETQYF. The CDR3 DNA sequence: TGTGCCAGCAGCTTCCCGGGAGACGAGACCCAGTACTTC.

In its sample, this clonotype was seen many times. This rearrangement joins TRBV5-1 to TRBJ2-1; 7 bases are shared with TRBD2. CDR1 and CDR2 (germline): SGHRS, YFSETQ. J lost 4 bases, V lost 0 bases, and 10 bases had no gene match. The CDR3 totals 17 residues. This CDR3 reads CASSLARWEGRYNEQFF. The CDR3, as DNA: TGCGCCAGCAGCTTGGCTAGGTGGGAGGGCCGATACAATGAGCAGTTCTTC.

This clonotype was counted at least ten times. J is TRBJ2-1 and V is TRBV5-1, with D unclear. Trimming pared 0 bases from V and 8 bases from J, leaving 6 bases between. Germline V gene data show CDR1 as SGHRS and CDR2 as YFSETQ. CDR3 length: 12 amino acids. CDR3 protein: CASSLDNHEQFF. The DNA of the CDR3 is TGCGCCAGCAGCTTGGATAACCATGAGCAGTTCTTC.

This chain connects TRBV20-1 to TRBJ1-1, with D possibly being TRBD1 (6 bases). From germline, CDR1 is DFQATT and CDR2 SNEGSKA (reference sequence). CDR3 length: 11 amino acids. With 3 bases removed from V and 5 bases from J, the gap between germline ends came to 7 bases. CDR3 nucleotides: TGCAGTGCTAGCGGACAGACTGAAGCTTTCTTT. This translates into CSASGQTEAFF.

This clonotype was recorded at least ten times. The V and J genes are TRBV9 and TRBJ2-1; 7 positions agree with TRBD1. V lost 0 bases to trimming and J lost 10 bases; unmatched junction nucleotides: 10. This CDR3 has 15 amino acids. CDR1 SGDLS and CDR2 YYNGEE come from the germline V gene. CDR3 in DNA: TGTGCCAGCAGCGTAGCTATGAGGGGGCGCGGAGAGCAGTTCTTC. Protein sequence: CASSVAMRGRGEQFF.